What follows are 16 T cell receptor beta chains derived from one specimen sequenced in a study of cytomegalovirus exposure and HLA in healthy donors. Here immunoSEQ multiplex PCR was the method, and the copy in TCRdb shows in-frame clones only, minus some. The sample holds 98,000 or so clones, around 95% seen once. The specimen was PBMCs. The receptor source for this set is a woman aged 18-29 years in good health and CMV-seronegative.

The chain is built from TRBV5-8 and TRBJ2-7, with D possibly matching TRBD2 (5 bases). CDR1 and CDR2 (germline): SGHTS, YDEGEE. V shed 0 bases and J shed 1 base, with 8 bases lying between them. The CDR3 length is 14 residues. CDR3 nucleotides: TGTGCCAGCAGCTTGGTTCGGACTTCCTACGAGCAGTACTTC. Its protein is CASSLVRTSYEQYF.

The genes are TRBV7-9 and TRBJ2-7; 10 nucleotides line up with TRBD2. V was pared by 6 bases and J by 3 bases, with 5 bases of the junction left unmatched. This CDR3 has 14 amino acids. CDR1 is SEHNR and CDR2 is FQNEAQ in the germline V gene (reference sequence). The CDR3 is CASRPSGGRYEQYF. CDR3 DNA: TGTGCCAGCAGACCTAGCGGGGGACGCTACGAGCAGTACTTC.

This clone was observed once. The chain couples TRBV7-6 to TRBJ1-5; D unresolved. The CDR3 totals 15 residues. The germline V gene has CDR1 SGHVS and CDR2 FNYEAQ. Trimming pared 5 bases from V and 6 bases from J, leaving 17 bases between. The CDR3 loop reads CASSPRSGEGQPQHF. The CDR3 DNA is TGTGCCAGCAGCCCCAGGTCCGGGGAGGGTCAGCCCCAGCATTTT. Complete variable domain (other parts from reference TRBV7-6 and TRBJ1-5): GAGVSQSPRYKVTKRGQDVALRCDPISGHVSLYWYRQALGQGPEFLTYFNYEAQQDKSGLPNDRFSAERPEGSISTLTIQRTEQRDSAMYRCASSPRSGEGQPQHFGDGTRLSIL.

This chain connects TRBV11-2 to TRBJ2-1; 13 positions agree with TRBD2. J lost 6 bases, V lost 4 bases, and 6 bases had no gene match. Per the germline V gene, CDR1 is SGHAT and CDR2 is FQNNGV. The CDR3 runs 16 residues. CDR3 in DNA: TGTGCCAGCAGCTCCGAACTAGCGGGGGGGCTCAATGAGCAGTTCTTC. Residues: CASSSELAGGLNEQFF.

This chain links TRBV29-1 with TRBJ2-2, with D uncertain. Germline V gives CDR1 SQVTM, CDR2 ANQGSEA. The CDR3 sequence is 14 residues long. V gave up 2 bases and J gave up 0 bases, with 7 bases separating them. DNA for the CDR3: TGCAGCGTTGAAACCGGTTCGAACACCGGGGAGCTGTTTTTT. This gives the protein CSVETGSNTGELFF.

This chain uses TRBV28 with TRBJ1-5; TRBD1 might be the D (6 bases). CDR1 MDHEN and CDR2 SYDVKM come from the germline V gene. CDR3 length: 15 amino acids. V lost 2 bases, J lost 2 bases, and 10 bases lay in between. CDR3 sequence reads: CASSLGTFRNQPQHF. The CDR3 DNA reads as TGTGCCAGCAGTTTAGGGACATTCCGCAATCAGCCCCAGCATTTT. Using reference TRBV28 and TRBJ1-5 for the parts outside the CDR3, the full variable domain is DVKVTQSSRYLVKRTGEKVFLECVQDMDHENMFWYRQDPGLGLRLIYFSYDVKMKEKGDIPEGYSVSREKKERFSLILESASTNQTSMYLCASSLGTFRNQPQHFGDGTRLSIL.

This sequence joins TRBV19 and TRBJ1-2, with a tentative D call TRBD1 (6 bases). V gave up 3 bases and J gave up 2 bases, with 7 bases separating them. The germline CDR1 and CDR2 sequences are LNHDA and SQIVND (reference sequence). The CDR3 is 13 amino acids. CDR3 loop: CASSITGNYGYTF. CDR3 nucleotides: TGTGCCAGTAGTATCACAGGGAACTATGGCTACACCTTC.

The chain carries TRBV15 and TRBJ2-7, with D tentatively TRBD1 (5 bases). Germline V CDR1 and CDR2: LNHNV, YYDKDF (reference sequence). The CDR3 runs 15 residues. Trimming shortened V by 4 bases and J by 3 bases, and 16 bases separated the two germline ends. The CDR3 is CATSTILTASYEQYF. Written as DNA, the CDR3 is TGTGCCACCAGCACCATTCTGACAGCTAGCTACGAGCAGTACTTC.

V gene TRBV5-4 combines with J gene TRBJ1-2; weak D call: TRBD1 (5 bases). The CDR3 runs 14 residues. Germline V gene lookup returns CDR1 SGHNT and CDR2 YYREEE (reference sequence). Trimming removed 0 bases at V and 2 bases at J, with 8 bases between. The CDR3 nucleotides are TGTGCCAGCAGCTTGGTCGGGGGAAACTATGGCTACACCTTC. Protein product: CASSLVGGNYGYTF.

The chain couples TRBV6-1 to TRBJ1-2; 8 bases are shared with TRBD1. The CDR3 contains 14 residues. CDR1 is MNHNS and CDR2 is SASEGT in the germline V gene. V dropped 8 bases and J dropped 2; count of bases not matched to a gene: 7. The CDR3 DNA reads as TGTGCCAGCGAGTTACAGGGGGGAAACTATGGCTACACCTTC. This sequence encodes CASELQGGNYGYTF.

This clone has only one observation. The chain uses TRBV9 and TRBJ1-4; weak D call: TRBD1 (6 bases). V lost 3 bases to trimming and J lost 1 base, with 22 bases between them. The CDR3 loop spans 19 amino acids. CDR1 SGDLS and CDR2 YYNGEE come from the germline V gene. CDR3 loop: CASSARDKATGVTNEKLFF. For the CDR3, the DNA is TGTGCCAGCAGCGCCCGGGACAAGGCGACCGGAGTAACTAATGAAAAACTGTTTTTT.

CDR3 region: CASSISLASYNEQFF. CDR3 in DNA: TGTGCCAGTAGTATTTCCCTAGCCTCCTACAATGAGCAGTTCTTC. The V and J genes are TRBV19 and TRBJ2-1; weak D call: TRBD2 (5 bases). The CDR3 consists of 15 residues. The V end was cut by 3 bases, the J end by 0 bases, with 9 bases between. Germline CDR1 is LNHDA and CDR2 is SQIVND (reference sequence).

CDR3: CASSLRLVGPTDTQYF. CDR3 sequence (DNA): TGCGCCAGCAGCTTGCGATTAGTCGGTCCAACAGATACGCAGTATTTT. This chain links TRBV5-1 with TRBJ2-3; D remains ambiguous. Per the germline V gene, CDR1 is SGHRS and CDR2 is YFSETQ. Trimming removed 1 base from V and 3 bases from J, with 15 bases in between. The CDR3 totals 16 residues.

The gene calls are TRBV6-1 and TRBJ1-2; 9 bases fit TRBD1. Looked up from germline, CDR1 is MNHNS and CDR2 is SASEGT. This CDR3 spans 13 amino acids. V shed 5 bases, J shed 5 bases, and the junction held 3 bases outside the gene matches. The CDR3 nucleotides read TGTGCCAGCAGTCAGACAGGGGGTTATGGCTACACCTTC. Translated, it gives CASSQTGGYGYTF.

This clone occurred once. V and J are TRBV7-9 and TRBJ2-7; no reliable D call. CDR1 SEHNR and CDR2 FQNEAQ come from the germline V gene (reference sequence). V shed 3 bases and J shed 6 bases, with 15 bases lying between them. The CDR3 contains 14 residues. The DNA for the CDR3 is TGTGCCAGCAGCTTCTATCAAACTACGTCCGAGCAGTACTTC. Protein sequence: CASSFYQTTSEQYF.

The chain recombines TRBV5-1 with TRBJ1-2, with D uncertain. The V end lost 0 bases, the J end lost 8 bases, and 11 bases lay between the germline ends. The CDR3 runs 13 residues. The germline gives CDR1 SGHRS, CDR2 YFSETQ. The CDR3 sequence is CASSLAEIAGYTF. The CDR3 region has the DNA TGCGCCAGCAGCTTGGCCGAGATAGCGGGCTACACCTTC.